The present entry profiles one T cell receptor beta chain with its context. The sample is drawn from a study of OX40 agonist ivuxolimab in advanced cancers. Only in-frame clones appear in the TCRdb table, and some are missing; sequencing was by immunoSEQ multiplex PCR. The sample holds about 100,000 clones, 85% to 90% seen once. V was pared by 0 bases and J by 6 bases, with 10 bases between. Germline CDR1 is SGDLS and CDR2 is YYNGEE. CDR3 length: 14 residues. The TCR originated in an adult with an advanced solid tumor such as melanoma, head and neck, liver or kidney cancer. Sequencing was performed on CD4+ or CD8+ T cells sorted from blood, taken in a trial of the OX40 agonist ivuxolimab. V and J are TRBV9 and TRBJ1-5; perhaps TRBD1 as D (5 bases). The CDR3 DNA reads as TGTGCCAGCAGCGTAGCGGGGGGGGGTCAGCCCCAGCATTTT. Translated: CASSVAGGGQPQHF. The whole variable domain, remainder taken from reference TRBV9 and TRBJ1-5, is DSGVTQTPKHLITATGQRVTLRCSPRSGDLSVYWYQQSLDQGLQFLIQYYNGEERAKGNILERFSAQQFPDLHSELNLSSLELGDSALYFCASSVAGGGQPQHFGDGTRLSIL.